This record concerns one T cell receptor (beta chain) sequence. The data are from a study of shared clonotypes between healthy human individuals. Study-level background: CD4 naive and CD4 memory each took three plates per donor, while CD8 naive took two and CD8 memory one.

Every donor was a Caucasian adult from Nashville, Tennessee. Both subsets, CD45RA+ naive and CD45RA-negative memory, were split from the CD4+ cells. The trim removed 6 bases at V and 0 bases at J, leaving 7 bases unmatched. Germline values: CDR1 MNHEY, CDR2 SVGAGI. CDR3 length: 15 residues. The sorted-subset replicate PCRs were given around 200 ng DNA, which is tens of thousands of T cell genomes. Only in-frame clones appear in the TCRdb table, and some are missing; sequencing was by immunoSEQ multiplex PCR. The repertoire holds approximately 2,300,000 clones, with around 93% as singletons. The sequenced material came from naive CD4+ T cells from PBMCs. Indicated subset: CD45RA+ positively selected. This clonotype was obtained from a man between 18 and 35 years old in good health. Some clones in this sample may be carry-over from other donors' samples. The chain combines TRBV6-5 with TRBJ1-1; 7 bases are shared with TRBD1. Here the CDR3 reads CASRRQGGVNTEAFF. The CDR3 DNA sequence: TGTGCCAGCAGGAGACAGGGTGGGGTGAACACTGAAGCTTTCTTT.